This TCR beta chain was identified in a study of control samples from healthy donors and cancer patients. The assay was immunoSEQ multiplex PCR, and TCRdb's table has in-frame clones only and misses some. The sample records around 180,000 clones, about 91% being singletons. The length of the CDR3 is 12 residues. Germline lookup yields CDR1 MDHEN and CDR2 SYDVKM. V was cut by 6 bases and J by 4 bases, with 9 bases left in between. Sequences were obtained from blood. This rearrangement joins TRBV28 to TRBJ1-1; D is ambiguous. This clonotype originated in a woman in her 40s in good health. CDR3 loop: CASSFARTEAFF. CDR3 sequence (DNA): TGTGCCAGCAGCTTCGCCCGCACTGAAGCTTTCTTT.